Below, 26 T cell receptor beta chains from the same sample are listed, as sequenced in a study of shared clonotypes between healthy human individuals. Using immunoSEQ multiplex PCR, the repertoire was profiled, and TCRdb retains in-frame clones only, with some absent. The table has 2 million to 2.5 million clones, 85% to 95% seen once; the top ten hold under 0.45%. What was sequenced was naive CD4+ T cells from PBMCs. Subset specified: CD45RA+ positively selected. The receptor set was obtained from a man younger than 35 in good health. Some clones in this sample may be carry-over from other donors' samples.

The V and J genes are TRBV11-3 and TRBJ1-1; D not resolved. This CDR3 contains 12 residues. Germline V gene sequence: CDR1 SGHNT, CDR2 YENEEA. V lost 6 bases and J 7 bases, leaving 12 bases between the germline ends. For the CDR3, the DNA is TGTGCCAGCAGGGATGGGCGAGGTGAAGCTTTCTTT. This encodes CASRDGRGEAFF.

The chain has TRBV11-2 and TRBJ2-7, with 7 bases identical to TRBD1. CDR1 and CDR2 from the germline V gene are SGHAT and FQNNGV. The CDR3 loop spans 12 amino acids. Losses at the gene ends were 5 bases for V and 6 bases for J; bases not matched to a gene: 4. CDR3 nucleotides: TGTGCCAGCAGCATAAACAGGGGCGAGCAGTACTTC. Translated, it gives CASSINRGEQYF.

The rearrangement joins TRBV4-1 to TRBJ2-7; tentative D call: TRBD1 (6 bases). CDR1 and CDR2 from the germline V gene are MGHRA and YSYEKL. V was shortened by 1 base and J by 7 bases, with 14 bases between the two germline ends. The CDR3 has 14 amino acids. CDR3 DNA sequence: TGCGCCAGCAGCCAAGTCGCAACAGGGATAGAGCAGTACTTC. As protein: CASSQVATGIEQYF.

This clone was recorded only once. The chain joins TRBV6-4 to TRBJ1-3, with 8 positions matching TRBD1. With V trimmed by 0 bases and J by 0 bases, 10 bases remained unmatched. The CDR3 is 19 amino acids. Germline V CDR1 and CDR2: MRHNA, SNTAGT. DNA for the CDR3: TGTGCCAGCAGTGACTCAAATTGGGGGACAGGTTACTCTGGAAACACCATATATTTT. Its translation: CASSDSNWGTGYSGNTIYF.

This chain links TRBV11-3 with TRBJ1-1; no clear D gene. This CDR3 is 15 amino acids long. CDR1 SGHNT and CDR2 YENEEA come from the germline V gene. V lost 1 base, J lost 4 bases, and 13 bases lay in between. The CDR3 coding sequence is TGTGCCAGCAGCTTAGCGGGCACATCGAGCACTGAAGCTTTCTTT. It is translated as CASSLAGTSSTEAFF.

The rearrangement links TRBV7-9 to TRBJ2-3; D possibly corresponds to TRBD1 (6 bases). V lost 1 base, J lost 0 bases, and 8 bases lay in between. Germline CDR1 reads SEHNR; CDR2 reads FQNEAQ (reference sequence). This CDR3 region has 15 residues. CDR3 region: CASSLVGASTDTQYF. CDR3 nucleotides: TGTGCCAGCAGCTTAGTGGGGGCTAGCACAGATACGCAGTATTTT.

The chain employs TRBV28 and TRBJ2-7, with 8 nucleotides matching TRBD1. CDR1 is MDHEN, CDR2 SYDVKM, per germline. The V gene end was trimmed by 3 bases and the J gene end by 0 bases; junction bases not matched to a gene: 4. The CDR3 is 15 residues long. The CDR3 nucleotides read TGTGCCAGCAGTTTCCTACAGGGGGTCTCCTACGAGCAGTACTTC. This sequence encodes CASSFLQGVSYEQYF.

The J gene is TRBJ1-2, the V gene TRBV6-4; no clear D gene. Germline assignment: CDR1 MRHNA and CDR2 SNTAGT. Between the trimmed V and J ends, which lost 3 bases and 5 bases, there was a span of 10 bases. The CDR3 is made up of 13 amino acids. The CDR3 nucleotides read TGTGCCAGCAGTGATGGCAGGAGTTATGGCTACACCTTC. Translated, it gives CASSDGRSYGYTF.

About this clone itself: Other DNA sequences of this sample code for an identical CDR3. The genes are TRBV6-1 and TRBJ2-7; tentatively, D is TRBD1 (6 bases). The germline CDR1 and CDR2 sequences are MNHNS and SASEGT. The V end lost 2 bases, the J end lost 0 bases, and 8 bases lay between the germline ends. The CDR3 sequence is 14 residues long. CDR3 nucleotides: TGTGCCAGCAGTGAACAGGGGTCCTCCTACGAGCAGTACTTC. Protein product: CASSEQGSSYEQYF.

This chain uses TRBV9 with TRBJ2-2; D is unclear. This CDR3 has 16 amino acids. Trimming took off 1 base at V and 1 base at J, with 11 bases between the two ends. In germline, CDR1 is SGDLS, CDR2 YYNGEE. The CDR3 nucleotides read TGTGCCAGCAGCGTAACTACCTCAGGGAACACCGGGGAGCTGTTTTTT. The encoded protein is CASSVTTSGNTGELFF.

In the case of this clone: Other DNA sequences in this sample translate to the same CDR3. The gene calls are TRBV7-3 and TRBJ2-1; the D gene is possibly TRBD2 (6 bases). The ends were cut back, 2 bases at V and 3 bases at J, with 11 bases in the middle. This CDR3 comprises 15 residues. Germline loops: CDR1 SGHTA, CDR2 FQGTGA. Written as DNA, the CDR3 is TGTGCCAGCAGCTTAGGGGGAGGAGGCTACAATGAGCAGTTCTTC. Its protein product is CASSLGGGGYNEQFF.

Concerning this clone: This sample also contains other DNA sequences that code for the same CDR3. CDR3 nucleotides: TGCGCCAGCAGCTTGGGAGGGGGTGACGAGCAGTACTTC. Protein: CASSLGGGDEQYF. The J gene is TRBJ2-7, the V gene TRBV5-1; possible D gene TRBD1, 6 bases. This CDR3 has 13 amino acids. Germline CDR1 SGHRS, CDR2 YFSETQ. Trimming removed 0 bases from V and 5 bases from J, with 9 bases in between.

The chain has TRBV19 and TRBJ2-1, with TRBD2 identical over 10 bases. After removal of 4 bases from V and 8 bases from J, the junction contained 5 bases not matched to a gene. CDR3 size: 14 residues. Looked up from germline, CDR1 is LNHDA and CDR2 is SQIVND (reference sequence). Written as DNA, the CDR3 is TGTGCCAGTAGTAAGCTAGCGGGAGATGATGAGCAGTTCTTC. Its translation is CASSKLAGDDEQFF.

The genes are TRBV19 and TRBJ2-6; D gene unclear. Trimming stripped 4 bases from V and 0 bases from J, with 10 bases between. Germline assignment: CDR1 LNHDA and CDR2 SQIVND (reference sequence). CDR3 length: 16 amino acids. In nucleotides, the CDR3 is TGTGCCAGTAGTAGGAATCTAAACTCTGGGGCCAACGTCCTGACTTTC. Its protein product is CASSRNLNSGANVLTF.

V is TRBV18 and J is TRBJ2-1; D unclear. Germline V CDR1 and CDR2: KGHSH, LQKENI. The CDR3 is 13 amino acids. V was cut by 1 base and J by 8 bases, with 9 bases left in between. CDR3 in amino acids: CASSPQQLDEQFF. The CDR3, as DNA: TGTGCCAGCTCACCACAGCAGCTTGATGAGCAGTTCTTC.

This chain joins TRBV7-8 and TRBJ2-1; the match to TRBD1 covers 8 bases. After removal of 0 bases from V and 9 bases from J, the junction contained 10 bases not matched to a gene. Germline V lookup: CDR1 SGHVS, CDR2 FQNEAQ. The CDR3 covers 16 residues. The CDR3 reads CASSLAATGVRSEQFF. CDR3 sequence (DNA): TGTGCCAGCAGCTTAGCGGCGACAGGGGTCAGATCTGAGCAGTTCTTC. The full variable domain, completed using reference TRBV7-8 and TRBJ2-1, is GAGVSQSPRYKVAKRGQDVALRCDPISGHVSLFWYQQALGQGPEFLTYFQNEAQLDKSGLPSDRFFAERPEGSVSTLKIQRTQQEDSAVYLCASSLAATGVRSEQFFGPGTRLTVL.

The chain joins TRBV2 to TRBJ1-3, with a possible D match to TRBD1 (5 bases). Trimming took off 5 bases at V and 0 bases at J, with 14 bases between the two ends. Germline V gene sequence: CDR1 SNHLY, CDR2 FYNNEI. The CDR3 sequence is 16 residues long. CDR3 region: CASSLEQEISGNTIYF. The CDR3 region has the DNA TGTGCCAGCAGTCTGGAACAGGAGATCTCTGGAAACACCATATATTTT.

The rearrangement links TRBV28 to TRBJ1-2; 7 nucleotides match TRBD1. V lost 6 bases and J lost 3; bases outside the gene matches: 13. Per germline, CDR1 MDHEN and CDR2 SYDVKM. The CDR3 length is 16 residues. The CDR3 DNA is TGTGCCAGCAGCATTGGGAACAGGGGACCCCACTATGGCTACACCTTC. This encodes CASSIGNRGPHYGYTF.

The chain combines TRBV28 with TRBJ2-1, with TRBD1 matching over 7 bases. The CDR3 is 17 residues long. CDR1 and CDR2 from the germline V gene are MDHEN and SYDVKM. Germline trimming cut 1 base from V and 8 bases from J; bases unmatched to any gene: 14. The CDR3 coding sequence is TGTGCCAGCAGTTTATCTGTGGGGGCAGGGGGACCCTATGAGCAGTTCTTC. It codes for CASSLSVGAGGPYEQFF.

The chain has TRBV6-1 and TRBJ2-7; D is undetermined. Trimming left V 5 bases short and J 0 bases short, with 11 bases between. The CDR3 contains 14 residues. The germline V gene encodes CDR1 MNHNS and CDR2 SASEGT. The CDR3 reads CASSSLTFSYEQYF. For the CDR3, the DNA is TGTGCCAGCAGTTCACTTACCTTCTCCTACGAGCAGTACTTC.

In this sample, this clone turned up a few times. The CDR3 DNA reads as TGTGCCAGCAGTCCACACACGGCGGGGAGGGGCCCCTACGAGCAGTACTTC. Translation: CASSPHTAGRGPYEQYF. V is TRBV28 and J is TRBJ2-7; TRBD2 matches 7 bases. The CDR3 covers 17 residues. V lost 5 bases to trimming and J lost 2 bases; unmatched junction nucleotides: 15. CDR1 is MDHEN, CDR2 SYDVKM, per germline.

For the CDR3, the DNA is TGTGCCAGCAGCCAACCCCCCGGTAGGGGACAGGGAAACAATGAGCAGTTCTTC. Translated: CASSQPPGRGQGNNEQFF. This chain joins TRBV14 and TRBJ2-1; 9 bases line up with TRBD1. CDR1 and CDR2 from the germline V gene are SGHDN and FVKESK. The CDR3 spans 18 residues. V gave up 2 bases and J gave up 5 bases; unmatched junction bases: 13. The full variable domain, with the rest looked up from reference TRBV14 and TRBJ2-1, is EAGVTQFPSHSVIEKGQTVTLRCDPISGHDNLYWYRRVMGKEIKFLLHFVKESKQDESGMPNNRFLAERTGGTYSTLKVQPAELEDSGVYFCASSQPPGRGQGNNEQFFGPGTRLTVL.

CDR3 sequence: CASSAIRGQADTQYF. The CDR3 coding sequence is TGTGCCAGCAGTGCCATCAGGGGGCAGGCAGATACGCAGTATTTT. The chain employs TRBV2 and TRBJ2-3; 8 bases are a match to TRBD1. The ends lost 4 bases at V and 4 bases at J; junction bases unmatched: 7. CDR1 is SNHLY, CDR2 FYNNEI, per germline. The CDR3 covers 15 residues.

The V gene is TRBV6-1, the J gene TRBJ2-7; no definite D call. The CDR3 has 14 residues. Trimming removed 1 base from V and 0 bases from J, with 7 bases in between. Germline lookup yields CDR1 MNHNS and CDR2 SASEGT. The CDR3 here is CASSEVSYSYEQYF. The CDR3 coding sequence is TGTGCCAGCAGTGAAGTTAGCTACTCCTACGAGCAGTACTTC.

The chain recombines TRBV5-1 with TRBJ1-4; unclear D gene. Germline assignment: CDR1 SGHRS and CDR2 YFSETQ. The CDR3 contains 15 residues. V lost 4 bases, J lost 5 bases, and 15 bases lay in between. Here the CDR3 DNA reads TGCGCCAGCAGCCCGACCCGGGGAAGAAATGAAAAACTGTTTTTT. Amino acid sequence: CASSPTRGRNEKLFF. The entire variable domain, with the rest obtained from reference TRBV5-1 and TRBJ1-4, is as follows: KAGVTQTPRYLIKTRGQQVTLSCSPISGHRSVSWYQQTPGQGLQFLFEYFSETQRNKGNFPGRFSGRQFSNSRSEMNVSTLELGDSALYLCASSPTRGRNEKLFFGSGTQLSVL.

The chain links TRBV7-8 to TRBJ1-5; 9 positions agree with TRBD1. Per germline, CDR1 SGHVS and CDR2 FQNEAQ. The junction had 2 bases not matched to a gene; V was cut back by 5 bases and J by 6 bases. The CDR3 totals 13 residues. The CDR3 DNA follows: TGTGCCAGCAGCCGGGACAGGGTTCAGCCCCAGCATTTT. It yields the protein CASSRDRVQPQHF.